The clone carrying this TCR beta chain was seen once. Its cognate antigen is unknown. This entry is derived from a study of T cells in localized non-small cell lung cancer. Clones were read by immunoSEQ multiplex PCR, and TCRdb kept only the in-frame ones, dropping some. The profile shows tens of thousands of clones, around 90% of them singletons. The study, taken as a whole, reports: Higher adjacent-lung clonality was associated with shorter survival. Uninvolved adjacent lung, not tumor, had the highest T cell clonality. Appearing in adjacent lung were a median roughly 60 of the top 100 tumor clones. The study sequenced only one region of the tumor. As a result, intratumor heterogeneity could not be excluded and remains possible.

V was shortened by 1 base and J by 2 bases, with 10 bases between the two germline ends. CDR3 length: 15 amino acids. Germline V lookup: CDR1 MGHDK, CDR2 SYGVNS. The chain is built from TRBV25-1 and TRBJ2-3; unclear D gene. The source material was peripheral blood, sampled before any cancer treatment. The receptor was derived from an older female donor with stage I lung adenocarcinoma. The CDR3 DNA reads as TGTGCCAGCAGTGAATCTGGCCTCTACACAGATACGCAGTATTTT. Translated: CASSESGLYTDTQYF.